The 3 T cell receptor beta chains given below trace back to one sample, sequenced in a study of breast tumors, draining lymph nodes, adjacent tissues. TCRdb reprocessed the multiplex PCR reads with MiXCR, giving one entry per CDR3 protein. The sample carries approximately 300,000 distinct CDR3 sequences, roughly 31% recorded once. Axillary draining lymph nodes of breast cancer patients supplied the node samples. Sequencing input: axillary lymph node tissue. These receptors originate from a female donor with breast cancer. Some clones in this sample may be carry-over from other donors' samples.

As concerns this clonotype: Since a much larger clone is just one base distant, this may be a read error. This chain uses TRBV9 with TRBJ2-1, with D possibly being TRBD1 or TRBD2 (5 bases each). Germline values: CDR1 SGDLS, CDR2 YYNGEE. V shed 0 bases and J shed 4 bases, with 14 bases lying between them. This CDR3 region has 16 residues. The DNA for the CDR3 is TGTGCCAGCAGCGTAGAGGGACGAACGAGATACAATGAGCAGTTCTTC. As protein: CASSVEGRTRYNEQFF.

The V and J genes are TRBV29-1 and TRBJ2-5, with 7 bases identical to TRBD2. This CDR3 has 13 amino acids. Germline V CDR1 and CDR2: SQVTM, ANQGSEA. Unmatched junction bases numbered 8, after V lost 6 bases and J lost 4 bases. CDR3 amino acids: CSVLRLAVETQYF. DNA for the CDR3: TGCAGCGTCCTGAGGCTAGCGGTAGAGACCCAGTACTTC.

A word on this clonotype: One base away lies a much larger clone, so this may be a sequencing read error. This chain links TRBV20-1 with TRBJ2-1; TRBD2 matches at 12 bases. Germline V gene data show CDR1 as DFQATT and CDR2 as SNEGSKA (reference sequence). The CDR3 consists of 14 residues. J gave up 9 bases and V 5 bases, and 8 bases lay outside the gene matches. The CDR3: CSAWTSGMVSEQFF. CDR3 nucleotides: TGCAGTGCTTGGACTAGCGGGATGGTCAGTGAGCAGTTCTTC.